The clone carrying this TCR beta chain occurred a few times. MiXCR, applied by TCRdb to the RT-PCR reads, yields one record per CDR3 protein. The table records about 960,000 distinct CDR3 sequences, about 20% of them present only once. This entry is derived from a study of patients and donors after allogeneic stem cell transplantation. Germline V CDR1 and CDR2: DFQATT, SNEGSKA (reference sequence). V lost 2 bases, J lost 7 bases, and 7 bases stayed unmatched. The CDR3 spans 13 residues. The gene calls are TRBV20-1 and TRBJ2-7; 8 bases line up with TRBD1. Sequencing used blood, either unsorted or a sorted T cell fraction (not recorded which). This TCR derives from a human donor who was either an allogeneic HSCT recipient or a stem cell or donor lymphocyte infusion donor (not recorded which). It is not recorded whose cells these are; they may come from a transplant donor. Written as DNA, the CDR3 is TGCAGTGCTAGAAGTCAGGGGGCAGGAGAGCAGTACTTC. It is translated as CSARSQGAGEQYF.